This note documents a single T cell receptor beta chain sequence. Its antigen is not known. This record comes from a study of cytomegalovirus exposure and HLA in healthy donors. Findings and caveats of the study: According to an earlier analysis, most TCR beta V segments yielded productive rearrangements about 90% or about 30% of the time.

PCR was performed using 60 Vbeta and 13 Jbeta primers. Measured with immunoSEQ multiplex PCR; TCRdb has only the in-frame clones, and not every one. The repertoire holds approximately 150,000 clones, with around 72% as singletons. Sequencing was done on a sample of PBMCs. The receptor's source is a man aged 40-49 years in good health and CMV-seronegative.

The CDR3 bases are TGTGCCAGTAGTATCTCGGGACTAGACCACGAGCAGTACTTC. It encodes CASSISGLDHEQYF. The V gene is TRBV19, the J gene TRBJ2-7; the match to TRBD2 covers 8 bases. CDR1 is LNHDA, CDR2 SQIVND, per germline (reference sequence). V dropped 3 bases and J dropped 5; count of bases not matched to a gene: 6. This CDR3 is 14 amino acids long.